This passage covers 13 T cell receptor beta chains from one sample sequenced in a study of T cell clonotyping in hematopoietic cell transplantation. Profiling relied on immunoSEQ multiplex PCR, and the TCRdb table lists in-frame clones only, not all of them. The top ten clones hold almost 10% of a sample with roughly 13,000 clones, about three fifths of them seen once. Material for sequencing was PBMCs. Receptors were obtained from a human donor who either received an allogeneic hematopoietic cell transplant for a myeloid malignancy or was a related donor (not recorded which). Some clones in this sample may be carry-over from other donors' samples.

The V gene is TRBV14, the J gene TRBJ2-1, with 15 bases fitting TRBD2. CDR3 length: 17 residues. The V gene's germline CDR1 is SGHDN and CDR2 FVKESK. The junction had 8 bases not matched to a gene; V was cut back by 3 bases and J by 8 bases. Written as DNA, the CDR3 is TGTGCCAGCAGCCACGGACTAGCGGGAGGGCCTCTCGATGAGCAGTTCTTC. Translated: CASSHGLAGGPLDEQFF.

The chain carries TRBV2 and TRBJ2-1, with 12 bases aligning to TRBD2. The CDR3 consists of 13 residues. CDR1 and CDR2 (germline): SNHLY, FYNNEI. The J segment lost 8 bases and the V segment lost 4 bases, leaving 0 bases of the junction unmatched. The CDR3 nucleotides read TGTGCCAGCAGTGGACTAGCGGGGGATGAGCAGTTCTTC. Amino acid sequence: CASSGLAGDEQFF. The variable domain in full, with the rest retrieved from reference TRBV2 and TRBJ2-1, is EPEVTQTPSHQVTQMGQEVILRCVPISNHLYFYWYRQILGQKVEFLVSFYNNEISEKSEIFDDQFSVERPDGSNFTLKIRSTKLEDSAMYFCASSGLAGDEQFFGPGTRLTVL.

J is TRBJ1-2 and V is TRBV30, with D uncertain. In germline, CDR1 is GTSNPN, CDR2 SVGIG (reference sequence). The CDR3 loop spans 12 amino acids. Trimming pared 5 bases from V and 3 bases from J, leaving 10 bases between. CDR3 sequence: CAWGTGYYGYTF. The CDR3 nucleotides read TGTGCCTGGGGTACTGGATACTATGGCTACACCTTC.

The chain carries TRBV7-2 and TRBJ1-5; D gene uncertain. Germline CDR1 reads SGHTA; CDR2 reads FQGNSA. The CDR3 loop spans 14 amino acids. Trimming pared 1 base from V and 1 base from J, leaving 5 bases between. Here the CDR3 reads CASSLGRSNQPQHF. The CDR3 region has the DNA TGTGCCAGCAGCTTAGGACGGAGCAATCAGCCCCAGCATTTT.

The chain is built from TRBV4-1 and TRBJ2-7; D is unresolved. V was clipped by 0 bases and J by 6 bases, with 9 bases between them. The CDR3 runs to 13 residues. Germline CDR1 is MGHRA and CDR2 is YSYEKL. CDR3 sequence reads: CASSQDLTREQYF. For the CDR3, the DNA is TGCGCCAGCAGCCAAGATCTGACCCGCGAGCAGTACTTC.

The rearrangement joins TRBV6-5 to TRBJ2-7; D call uncertain. Trimming stripped 0 bases from V and 2 bases from J, with 5 bases between. Germline V gene sequence: CDR1 MNHEY, CDR2 SVGAGI. The CDR3 covers 13 residues. The CDR3 loop is CASSYSGAYEQYF. Written as DNA, the CDR3 is TGTGCCAGCAGTTACTCTGGGGCCTACGAGCAGTACTTC.

This clone came up a few times. This sequence joins TRBV4-1 and TRBJ1-2; 11 positions match TRBD1. Germline CDR1 reads MGHRA; CDR2 reads YSYEKL. With 3 bases clipped from V and 8 bases from J, the junction kept 8 bases outside the gene matches. The CDR3 covers 15 residues. CDR3: CASSHEDRGLGGYTF. For the CDR3, the DNA is TGCGCCAGCAGCCACGAGGACAGGGGGCTCGGAGGCTACACCTTC.

The chain joins TRBV7-2 to TRBJ2-1; D remains unclear. The CDR3 is made up of 11 amino acids. Germline lookup yields CDR1 SGHTA and CDR2 FQGNSA. V lost 2 bases and J lost 6, with 2 bases in between. The CDR3 bases are TGTGCCAGCAGCTTACTCAATGAGCAGTTCTTC. This translates into CASSLLNEQFF.

The chain joins TRBV6-5 to TRBJ1-5, with a tentative D call TRBD1 (6 bases). Trimming took 6 bases from V and 6 from J, leaving 18 bases between them. From germline, CDR1 is MNHEY and CDR2 SVGAGI. The CDR3 sequence is 15 residues long. In DNA, the CDR3 is TGTGCCAGCAGCCGAAAATCCTCCAGGGGTCAGCCCCAGCATTTT. Protein product: CASSRKSSRGQPQHF.

V is TRBV25-1 and J is TRBJ2-7; 7 bases fit TRBD2. Trimming took 4 bases from V and 7 from J; bases not matched to a gene: 10. Germline V gives CDR1 MGHDK, CDR2 SYGVNS. This CDR3 region has 14 residues. DNA for the CDR3: TGTGCCAGCAGTGCCGGGACGGGGGGTAGGGAGCAGTACTTC. Translation: CASSAGTGGREQYF.

The chain joins TRBV20-1 to TRBJ1-1; D is unresolved. V was pared by 2 bases and J by 0 bases, with 1 base between. CDR3 length: 11 residues. From germline, CDR1 is DFQATT and CDR2 SNEGSKA (reference sequence). The CDR3 here is CSARLNTEAFF. CDR3 DNA sequence: TGCAGTGCTAGACTGAACACTGAAGCTTTCTTT.

The J gene is TRBJ2-7, the V gene TRBV13, with TRBD2 matching over 15 bases. The CDR3 is 17 residues long. V dropped 5 bases and J dropped 5; count of bases not matched to a gene: 10. Per germline, CDR1 PRHDT and CDR2 FYEKMQ (reference sequence). CDR3 DNA: TGTGCCAGCAGCCCGCGGGGACTAGCGGGAGGACCAAACGAGCAGTACTTC. As protein: CASSPRGLAGGPNEQYF.

The chain joins TRBV30 to TRBJ1-4; D gene uncertain. This CDR3 comprises 13 residues. V was trimmed by 3 bases and J by 7 bases, leaving 12 bases between them. Looked up from germline, CDR1 is GTSNPN and CDR2 is SVGIG (reference sequence). The CDR3 sequence is CAWSRERSEKLFF. The DNA for the CDR3 is TGTGCCTGGAGCCGGGAAAGAAGTGAAAAACTGTTTTTT.